This TCR beta chain was retrieved from a study of blood T cell repertoires in COVID-19. Only in-frame clones appear in the TCRdb table, and some are missing; sequencing was by immunoSEQ multiplex PCR. The repertoire holds roughly 170,000 clones, with under 90% as singletons. This study enrolled people aged about 18 to 95 from around 26 US geographic areas. All recovered Cohort 3 donors got two negative PCRs, got clearance, or saw symptom resolution. Germline values: CDR1 SGHRS, CDR2 YFSETQ. Between the trimmed V and J ends, which lost 0 bases and 6 bases, there was a span of 15 bases. This CDR3 is built from 15 residues.

The receptor comes from a man aged 55 to 69 who had recovered from COVID-19. Material for sequencing was PBMCs or T cells enriched from blood (not recorded which). The J gene is TRBJ1-1, the V gene TRBV5-1, with unresolved D. The CDR3 coding sequence is TGCGCCAGCAGCTTGGAGCGGGTCGTTGGCGCTGAAGCTTTCTTT. Protein product: CASSLERVVGAEAFF.